The 14 T cell receptor beta chains listed next were all sequenced from one sample in a study of blood T cell repertoires in COVID-19. Only in-frame clones appear in the TCRdb table, and some are missing; sequencing was by immunoSEQ multiplex PCR. The profile shows approximately 190,000 clones, around four fifths of them singletons. Material for sequencing was peripheral blood. The receptors were gathered from a human donor in a cohort sampled during active COVID-19.

The rearrangement uses TRBV3-1 (or the pseudogene TRBV3-2) and TRBJ1-1; D unclear. This CDR3 region has 14 residues. Germline V gene sequence: CDR1 LGHDT, CDR2 YNNKEL (reference sequence). Trimming stripped 3 bases from V and 1 base from J, with 9 bases between. CDR3 DNA sequence: TGTGCCAGCAGCCAGCGGGCTCCGAACACTGAAGCTTTCTTT. It is translated as CASSQRAPNTEAFF.

V usage is TRBV30 and J usage is TRBJ2-7, with a possible D match to TRBD2 (5 bases). This CDR3 region has 11 residues. From germline, CDR1 is GTSNPN and CDR2 SVGIG (reference sequence). The germline V and J ends were trimmed by 0 bases and 6 bases, with 6 bases remaining between them. CDR3 sequence reads: CAWSVRGEQYF. For the CDR3, the DNA is TGTGCCTGGAGTGTACGGGGCGAGCAGTACTTC. The full variable domain, with the rest looked up from reference TRBV30 and TRBJ2-7, is SQTIHQWPATLVQPVGSPLSLECTVEGTSNPNLYWYRQAAGRGLQLLFYSVGIGQISSEVPQNLSASRPQDRQFILSSKKLLLSDSGFYLCAWSVRGEQYFGPGTRLTVT.

The V and J genes are TRBV10-3 and TRBJ1-1; D ambiguous. V was cut by 1 base and J by 8 bases, with 14 bases left in between. The CDR3 covers 14 residues. CDR1 ENHRY and CDR2 SYGVKD come from the germline V gene. CDR3 nucleotides: TGTGCCATCAGTGAGTGGGCAGCTAAACCAGAAGCTTTCTTT. Translating it yields CAISEWAAKPEAFF.

The gene calls are TRBV4-2 and TRBJ2-5; 10 bases line up with TRBD2. J gave up 3 bases and V 2 bases, and 3 bases lay outside the gene matches. This CDR3 spans 15 amino acids. Germline V lookup: CDR1 LGHNA, CDR2 YNFKEQ. In DNA, the CDR3 is TGTGCCAGCAGCCAACGCACTAGCGGGGAAGAGACCCAGTACTTC. This translates into CASSQRTSGEETQYF.

This sequence joins TRBV18 and TRBJ1-4, with D unclear. Trimming stripped 6 bases from V and 15 bases from J, with 17 bases between. CDR3 size: 12 residues. Germline V lookup: CDR1 KGHSH, CDR2 LQKENI. The CDR3 reads CASSSSKKEVFF. CDR3 coding DNA: TGTGCCAGCTCCAGCTCGAAAAAAGAGGTGTTTTTT.

The rearrangement uses TRBV9 and TRBJ2-3; no reliable D call. This CDR3 region has 15 residues. The V end was cut by 3 bases, the J end by 2 bases, with 13 bases between. Germline V gene data show CDR1 as SGDLS and CDR2 as YYNGEE. The CDR3 region is CASSARVGSTDTQYF. In DNA form, the CDR3 reads TGTGCCAGCAGCGCACGTGTGGGCTCCACAGATACGCAGTATTTT. Full variable domain (outside the CDR3, taken from reference TRBV9 and TRBJ2-3): DSGVTQTPKHLITATGQRVTLRCSPRSGDLSVYWYQQSLDQGLQFLIQYYNGEERAKGNILERFSAQQFPDLHSELNLSSLELGDSALYFCASSARVGSTDTQYFGPGTRLTVL.

The rearrangement links TRBV5-1 to TRBJ2-2; a weak D match, TRBD2 (5 bases). Germline values: CDR1 SGHRS, CDR2 YFSETQ. The CDR3 is 15 amino acids. V lost 2 bases, J lost 5 bases, and 13 bases lay in between. DNA for the CDR3: TGCGCCAGCAGCTTCCCGGCGGGCCGTACCGGGGAGCTGTTTTTT. Its translation: CASSFPAGRTGELFF.

The chain couples TRBV7-2 to TRBJ2-5; 8 nucleotides align to TRBD2. Germline CDR1 SGHTA, CDR2 FQGNSA. The CDR3 consists of 16 residues. V lost 5 bases to trimming and J lost 1 base; unmatched junction nucleotides: 9. CDR3 in amino acids: CASSDRTSRGQETQYF. DNA for the CDR3: TGTGCCAGCAGCGACAGGACTAGCAGGGGCCAAGAGACCCAGTACTTC.

This chain joins TRBV19 and TRBJ2-2, with D possibly being TRBD1 (6 bases). The germline V gene encodes CDR1 LNHDA and CDR2 SQIVND (reference sequence). CDR3 length equals 14 residues. V was trimmed by 7 bases and J by 3 bases, leaving 12 bases between them. CDR3 nucleotides: TGTGCCAGTACCCTCTACAGGGACACCGGGGAGCTGTTTTTT. This sequence encodes CASTLYRDTGELFF.

The chain links TRBV3-1 (or the pseudogene TRBV3-2) to TRBJ1-5; D not resolved. Looked up from germline, CDR1 is LGHDT and CDR2 is YNNKEL (reference sequence). Trimming removed 5 bases from V and 6 bases from J, with 17 bases in between. There are 15 residues in the CDR3. CDR3 loop: CASSTQSGFGQPQHF. In DNA, the CDR3 is TGTGCCAGCAGCACCCAATCGGGGTTCGGTCAGCCCCAGCATTTT.

On this clone: At one end, the junction sequence differs from germline, possibly due to a read error. This CDR3 reads CASSADRATTGELFF. CDR3 bases: TGTGCTAGCAGCGCGGACAGGGCGACGACCGGGGAGCTGTTTTTT. J is TRBJ2-2 and V is TRBV7-7; 8 bases fit TRBD1. The CDR3 consists of 15 residues. Looked up from germline, CDR1 is SSHAT and CDR2 is FNYEAQ (reference sequence). Combining the CDR3 with reference TRBV7-7 and TRBJ2-2 gives the whole variable domain GAGVSQSPRYKVTKRGQDVTLRCDPISSHATLYWYQQALGQGPEFLTYFNYEAQPDKSGLPSDRFSAERPEGSISTLTIQRTEQRDSAMYRCASSADRATTGELFFGEGSRLTVL.

This chain links TRBV5-5 with TRBJ2-3, with no clear D. This CDR3 region has 15 residues. The germline V gene has CDR1 SGHKS and CDR2 YYEKEE (reference sequence). Trimming removed 0 bases from V and 1 base from J, with 9 bases in between. CDR3 DNA: TGTGCCAGCAGCTTGGCCGGGTTACGCACAGATACGCAGTATTTT. It encodes CASSLAGLRTDTQYF.

This clone has a single count. A read error may produce the germline difference seen at one junction end. The rearrangement uses TRBV7-2 and TRBJ1-1; D not certain. There are 15 residues in the CDR3. In germline, CDR1 is SGHTA, CDR2 FQGNSA. The chain's CDR3 is CATSLKPRGNTEAFF. CDR3 sequence (DNA): TGTGCCACCAGCCTTAAGCCACGGGGGAACACTGAAGCTTTCTTT.

This rearrangement joins TRBV18 to TRBJ2-7; D is possibly TRBD1 (6 bases). Germline V gives CDR1 KGHSH, CDR2 LQKENI. This CDR3 is built from 17 residues. Trimming left V 4 bases short and J 7 bases short, with 26 bases between. Here the CDR3 reads CASSLERSGATPEEQYF. CDR3 bases: TGTGCCAGCTCACTGGAGCGGTCAGGGGCCACCCCCGAGGAGCAGTACTTC.